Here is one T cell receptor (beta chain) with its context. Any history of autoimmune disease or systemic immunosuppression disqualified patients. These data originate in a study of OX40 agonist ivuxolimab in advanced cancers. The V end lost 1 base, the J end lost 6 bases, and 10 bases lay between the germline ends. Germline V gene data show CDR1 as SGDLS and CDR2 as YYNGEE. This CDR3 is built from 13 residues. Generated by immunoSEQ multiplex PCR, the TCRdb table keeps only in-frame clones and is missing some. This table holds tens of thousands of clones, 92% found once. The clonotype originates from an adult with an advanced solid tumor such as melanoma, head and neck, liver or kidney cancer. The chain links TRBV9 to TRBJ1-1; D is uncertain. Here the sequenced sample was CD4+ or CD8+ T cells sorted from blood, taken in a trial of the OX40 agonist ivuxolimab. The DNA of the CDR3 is TGTGCCAGCAGCGTATCCCCGGGCGCTGAAGCTTTCTTT. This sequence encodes CASSVSPGAEAFF.